The rows below give T cell receptor beta chains drawn from one sample of a study of blood T cell repertoires in COVID-19. TCRdb's table, derived via immunoSEQ multiplex PCR, lists solely in-frame clones and lacks some. The sample consists of tens of thousands of clones, around 80% of them appearing once. The specimen sequenced was peripheral blood. These receptors all stem from a woman older than 75 with acute or convalescent COVID-19. The CDR3 runs from the conserved cysteine through the conserved F or W. Fields, in order: clone size, D gene, V gene, J gene, CDR3 protein, CDR3 DNA. A D gene is named only where the DNA matches it firmly. Size tells how often a clone was seen (once, few, many) or the class of an expanded clone, and some rows leave it out.

size: few; D: .; V: TRBV5-4; J: TRBJ2-5; CDR3: CASSLAGSRETQYF; DNA: TGTGCCAGCAGCTTGGCGGGGTCTCGTGAGACCCAGTACTTC
size: .; D: .; V: TRBV21-1; J: TRBJ1-3; CDR3: CASSKRGLSSSGNTIYF; DNA: TGTGCCAGCAGCAAAAGGGGATTAAGCAGCTCTGGAAACACCATATATTTT
size: once; D: .; V: TRBV2; J: TRBJ1-4; CDR3: CASSDRWTNEKLFF; DNA: TGTGCCAGCAGTGACAGGTGGACTAATGAAAAACTGTTTTTT
size: .; D: .; V: TRBV5-1; J: TRBJ1-5; CDR3: CASSLGGSNQPQHF; DNA: TGCGCCAGCAGCTTGGGAGGGAGCAATCAGCCCCAGCATTTT
size: .; D: .; V: TRBV3-1/TRBV3-2; J: TRBJ2-3; CDR3: CASSQGGRELTDTQYF; DNA: TGTGCCAGCAGCCAAGGAGGACGGGAGCTGACAGATACGCAGTATTTT
size: .; D: TRBD1; V: TRBV13; J: TRBJ2-7; CDR3: CASSGDSTGETREQYF; DNA: TGTGCCAGCAGCGGGGATAGTACAGGGGAAACGCGCGAGCAGTACTTC
size: .; D: TRBD1; V: TRBV5-1; J: TRBJ2-4; CDR3: CASSLGTGSKNIQYF; DNA: TGCGCCAGCAGCTTGGGGACAGGGAGCAAAAACATTCAGTACTTC
size: .; D: .; V: TRBV20-1; J: TRBJ1-1; CDR3: CSASGGLTTEAFF; DNA: TGCAGTGCTAGTGGCGGATTGACGACTGAAGCTTTCTTT
size: once; D: .; V: TRBV2; J: TRBJ1-6; CDR3: CASSEARRTATSHNSPLHF; DNA: TGTGCCAGCAGTGAAGCGAGGAGGACCGCCACCAGCCATAATTCACCCCTCCACTTT
size: .; D: .; V: TRBV5-4; J: TRBJ2-7; CDR3: CASSLSNYEQYF; DNA: TGTGCCAGCAGCTTGTCCAATTACGAGCAGTACTTC
size: .; D: TRBD2; V: TRBV5-1; J: TRBJ2-1; CDR3: CASSRGSLPVHEQFF; DNA: TGCGCCAGCAGTCGCGGGAGCCTCCCTGTCCATGAGCAGTTCTTC
size: .; D: TRBD2; V: TRBV7-2; J: TRBJ2-3; CDR3: CASTPGSGSLTDTQYF; DNA: TGTGCCAGCACCCCCGGGAGCGGGAGTCTCACAGATACGCAGTATTTT